The 11 T cell receptor beta chains in this list originate from one sample, sequenced in a study of T cell responses to AZD1222 COVID-19 vaccine. Using immunoSEQ multiplex PCR, the repertoire was profiled, and TCRdb retains in-frame clones only, with some absent. The table has about 97,000 clones, roughly 91% seen once; the top ten hold just under 7.5%. The sample consisted of peripheral blood, taken on day 0 of AZD1222 vaccination. These receptors all stem from an adult in good health.

This chain joins TRBV4-3 and TRBJ1-5; D ambiguous. The CDR3 runs 14 residues. CDR1 and CDR2 (germline): LGHNA, YSLEER. The V and J ends lost 0 bases and 4 bases respectively, with 7 bases between them. This chain's CDR3 is CASSQELGNQPQHF. For the CDR3, the DNA is TGCGCCAGCAGCCAAGAACTGGGAAATCAGCCCCAGCATTTT.

This clone was seen once. The gene calls are TRBV7-2 and TRBJ1-1; D call uncertain. Trimming pared 1 base from V and 4 bases from J, leaving 7 bases between. The CDR3 spans 13 residues. Germline CDR1 is SGHTA and CDR2 is FQGNSA. The CDR3 coding sequence is TGTGCCAGCAGCTTAGTAGGGAGCACTGAAGCTTTCTTT. Protein product: CASSLVGSTEAFF.

The rearrangement joins TRBV28 to TRBJ1-5; D uncertain. The germline CDR1 and CDR2 sequences are MDHEN and SYDVKM. The CDR3 contains 16 residues. Trimming cost V 2 bases and J 3 bases, with 14 bases left between them. CDR3 amino acids: CASSLVGAPANQPQHF. In DNA, the CDR3 is TGTGCCAGCAGTTTAGTTGGAGCTCCCGCCAATCAGCCCCAGCATTTT. Variable domain in full (rest from reference TRBV28 and TRBJ1-5): DVKVTQSSRYLVKRTGEKVFLECVQDMDHENMFWYRQDPGLGLRLIYFSYDVKMKEKGDIPEGYSVSREKKERFSLILESASTNQTSMYLCASSLVGAPANQPQHFGDGTRLSIL.

V gene TRBV12-5 combines with J gene TRBJ2-1; the match to TRBD2 covers 8 bases. CDR1 LGHNT and CDR2 FRNRAP come from the germline V gene. The CDR3 extends over 14 amino acids. J was trimmed by 2 bases and V by 3 bases; bases with no gene match: 0. The CDR3 bases are TGTGCTAGTGGTTTTAGCGGGGCCTACAATGAGCAGTTCTTC. Translating gives CASGFSGAYNEQFF.

The chain has TRBV28 and TRBJ1-4; D may be TRBD1 (5 bases). Germline CDR1 MDHEN, CDR2 SYDVKM. This CDR3 has 15 amino acids. The V end was cut by 5 bases, the J end by 8 bases, with 18 bases between. As DNA, the CDR3 is TGTGCCAGCAGTACCCCCGCGGGGCAGGTGGAAAAACTGTTTTTT. As protein: CASSTPAGQVEKLFF.

The CDR3 DNA follows: TGTGCCAGCAGTGGTGGAGGGGATGCGAACGAGCAGTACTTC. The encoded protein is CASSGGGDANEQYF. The rearrangement joins TRBV2 to TRBJ2-7; tentatively, D is TRBD2 (6 bases). The CDR3 loop spans 14 amino acids. V lost 4 bases and J 5 bases, leaving 15 bases between the germline ends. The germline CDR1 and CDR2 sequences are SNHLY and FYNNEI.

This clone was recorded once. Other DNA variants within this sample encode the same CDR3. The rearrangement uses TRBV19 and TRBJ2-7; 11 nucleotides agree with TRBD2. Germline CDR1 LNHDA, CDR2 SQIVND (reference sequence). The CDR3 extends over 14 amino acids. The trim removed 8 bases at V and 6 bases at J, leaving 9 bases unmatched. CDR3 loop: CASRDSGRASEQYF. The DNA of the CDR3 is TGTGCCAGTCGCGATAGCGGGAGGGCCTCCGAGCAGTACTTC.

The chain links TRBV9 to TRBJ1-4; D is undetermined. This CDR3 is 12 amino acids long. Trimming shortened V by 3 bases and J by 7 bases, and 7 bases separated the two germline ends. The V gene's germline CDR1 is SGDLS and CDR2 YYNGEE. The DNA of the CDR3 is TGTGCCAGCAGCGAAGAGGGTGAAAAACTGTTTTTT. Its protein product is CASSEEGEKLFF.

The chain couples TRBV13 to TRBJ2-2, with D tentatively TRBD2 (5 bases). Germline CDR1 reads PRHDT; CDR2 reads FYEKMQ (reference sequence). The CDR3 is 16 amino acids. V lost 5 bases to trimming and J lost 4 bases, with 17 bases between them. The CDR3 is CASSHRLPRGTGELFF. Here the CDR3 DNA reads TGTGCCAGCAGCCATCGACTTCCCCGGGGCACCGGGGAGCTGTTTTTT. Full variable domain (outside the CDR3, taken from reference TRBV13 and TRBJ2-2): AAGVIQSPRHLIKEKRETATLKCYPIPRHDTVYWYQQGPGQDPQFLISFYEKMQSDKGSIPDRFSAQQFSDYHSELNMSSLELGDSALYFCASSHRLPRGTGELFFGEGSRLTVL.

Comments on this clone: The same CDR3 is also encoded by other DNA sequences in this sample. This sequence joins TRBV28 and TRBJ2-7, with unresolved D. Germline CDR1 MDHEN, CDR2 SYDVKM. The ends were cut back, 2 bases at V and 4 bases at J, with 3 bases in the middle. The CDR3 loop spans 11 amino acids. CDR3 amino acids: CASSLRYEQYF. DNA for the CDR3: TGTGCCAGCAGTTTAAGATACGAGCAGTACTTC.

In its sample, this clone was seen once. CDR3 DNA: TGTGCCAGCAGCGTCCAGGGGGGTAACTATGGCTACACCTTC. Protein product: CASSVQGGNYGYTF. This rearrangement joins TRBV9 to TRBJ1-2; 7 nucleotides agree with TRBD1. The CDR3 sequence is 14 residues long. The V segment lost 2 bases and the J segment 1 base; nucleotides outside the gene matches: 2. Germline V gene lookup returns CDR1 SGDLS and CDR2 YYNGEE. The full variable domain, with the rest looked up from reference TRBV9 and TRBJ1-2, is DSGVTQTPKHLITATGQRVTLRCSPRSGDLSVYWYQQSLDQGLQFLIQYYNGEERAKGNILERFSAQQFPDLHSELNLSSLELGDSALYFCASSVQGGNYGYTFGSGTRLTVV.